This TCR beta chain was found in a study of regulatory T cells in long-lasting Graves disease. Stated time point: persistent/refractory GD, antithyroid drugs over 5 years with positive TRAb. RNA isolated from PBMCs was used to make the TCR library. Germline lookup yields CDR1 SGHAT and CDR2 FQDESV (reference sequence). This CDR3 has 14 amino acids. J gave up 10 bases and V 5 bases, and 5 bases lay outside the gene matches. The authors built TCR beta libraries using iRepertoire HTBI primers and Arm-PCR of CDR3 regions. Each CDR3 protein is one row after TCRdb ran MiXCR on the multiplex PCR reads. This table has about 290,000 distinct CDR3 sequences, around 23% appearing once.

This specimen consisted of peripheral blood mononuclear cells (PBMCs), obtained when the disease was refractory, from a patient treated with antithyroid drugs. The TCR comes from a female donor with Graves disease. This chain joins TRBV11-1 and TRBJ1-6, with 10 bases that match TRBD1. In DNA form, the CDR3 reads TGTGCCAGCAGCGAGGGACAGGGGCGATCACCCCTCCACTTT. As protein: CASSEGQGRSPLHF.